This T cell receptor beta chain was sequenced for a study of CD8+ T cells in alopecia areata listed by TCRdb under 2018. General notes on the study: Treated patients were enrolled in an open-label pilot trial of oral tofacitinib at 5 to 10 mg twice daily for moderate-to-severe alopecia areata. immunoSEQ multiplex PCR using 35 Vbeta forward primers and 13 Jbeta reverse primers was used to amplify TCRbeta CDR3 regions. Human TCRbeta sequencing covered scalp tissue and sorted CD4+ and CD8+ peripheral blood T cells from patchy and totalis/universalis alopecia areata patients and healthy controls. RNA was obtained with the PAXgene miRNA kit for fixed scalp, the miRNeasy kit for PBMCs, and the RNeasy kit for mouse skin. Clonality in the scalp was compared among normal scalp (n=4), patchy alopecia areata scalp (n=8), and alopecia totalis/universalis scalp (n=8). The study used high-throughput TCRbeta sequencing to examine T cell clonal expansion in alopecia areata, in both the C3H/HeJ mouse model and human patients. Tofacitinib-treated patients had biopsies at baseline and at 4 and 24 weeks of treatment, with a later scalp biopsy in several patients. For the treated patients, the SALT score, which quantifies what percentage of scalp surface area is affected, served as the measure of disease severity. Patients stayed on tofacitinib for 6 to 18 months and then had 6 months of follow-up off drug so that delayed response and recurrence could be assessed.

The CDR3 covers 15 residues, taking in both the cysteine and the phenylalanine. Of all the DNA, just the CDR3 is kept, 45 bases in frame from base 1. The germline V gene gives CDR1 as MNHEY and CDR2 as SVGAGI. The junction shows trimming of 7 bases on V and 3 bases on J, and the gene matches do not reach 12 bases of it. The time point label for this specimen denotes: about 5 months on oral tofacitinib. The sample's treatment or condition label, decoded: oral pan-JAK inhibitor, 5-10 mg twice daily. Peripheral blood and lesional scalp punch biopsies were obtained from patients with alopecia areata. PBMCs were isolated by density centrifugation and stained for CD3, CD4 and CD8, after which CD4+ and CD8+ T cells were sorted on a FACSAria. Receptor amplification or capture employed the immunoSEQ multiplex PCR assay. RNA was extracted from all samples and reverse transcribed into cDNA, which served as template for TCR sequencing. SuperScript III was used for first-strand cDNA synthesis, primed with a 2:1 mix of oligo-dT and random hexamers. A synthetic immune receptor repertoire was used to assess amplification bias, and residual bias was removed computationally. The authors' pipeline ran thus. Raw reads were preprocessed to remove errors, and CDR3 was defined according to IMGT conventions as the region from the conserved cysteine to phenylalanine. Clonality was computed by normalizing Shannon entropy by log2 of the number of productive unique TCRs and subtracting the result from 1. CD4 or CD8 identity of scalp clones was inferred by cross-referencing scalp TCRbeta sequences with sorted blood CD4 and CD8 repertoires. TCRdb stores this immuneACCESS table with in-frame sequences only. Part of the clones is absent; in the studies checked, under half of the shortfall reflects unresolved V genes, and no reason is known for the rest. V and J calls and clone size are given by that table; D and trimming were obtained from the DNA. In this sample the table shows nearly 200,000 clones, over 45% of which occur a single time. The ten largest clones capture 5.5% of the sample.

The investigation overall reported the following: TCR sequences shared between patients were less clear than in mice, possibly partly because of HLA diversity in the patient population. Compared with normal scalp, lesional scalp, particularly in alopecia totalis/universalis, had higher clonality and more expanded CD8+ clones, which suggests antigenic drive. Unlike mouse skin, which is dominated by gammadelta T cells, normal human skin has resident alphabeta T cells that are also sequenced, and this complicates analysis of the scalp TCR repertoire. Tofacitinib significantly decreased scalp clonality and the number of expanded CD8+ clones among the top 100 scalp clones. Because the treated cohort was small and included a single nonresponder, larger studies are needed to assess links between baseline CD8+ expansion and response. During tofacitinib treatment, many expanded lesional clones remained in scalp and blood, and this persistence may partly explain relapse after treatment is stopped.

This clone has just a few counts. The target of this receptor is not known. There are no base qualities to consult, and no much larger clone falls within one base. This receptor was identified in a human donor with alopecia areata. Recombination linked TRBV6-5 to TRBJ2-7; TRBD1 aligns with 7 central bases. The sequenced sample was CD4+ T cells sorted from blood, obtained at week 24, from a patient treated with tofacitinib. The DNA sequence is as follows: TGTGCCAGCACGAGTTTGGAGGCAGGGGGCTACGAGCAGTACTTC. Translated, it gives CASTSLEAGGYEQYF.